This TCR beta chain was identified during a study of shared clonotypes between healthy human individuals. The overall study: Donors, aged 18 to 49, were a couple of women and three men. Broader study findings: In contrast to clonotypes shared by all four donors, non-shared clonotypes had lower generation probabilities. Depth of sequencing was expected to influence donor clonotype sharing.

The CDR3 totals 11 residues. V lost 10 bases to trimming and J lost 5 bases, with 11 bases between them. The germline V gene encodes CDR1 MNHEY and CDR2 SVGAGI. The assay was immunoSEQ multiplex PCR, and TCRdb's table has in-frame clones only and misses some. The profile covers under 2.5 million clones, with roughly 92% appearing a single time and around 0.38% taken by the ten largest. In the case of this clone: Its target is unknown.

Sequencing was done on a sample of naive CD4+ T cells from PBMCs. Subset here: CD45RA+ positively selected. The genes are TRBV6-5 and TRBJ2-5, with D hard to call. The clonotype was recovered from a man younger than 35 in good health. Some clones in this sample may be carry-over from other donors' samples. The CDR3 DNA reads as TGTGCCACCAGCCCTGGGGAGACCCAGTACTTC. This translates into CATSPGETQYF.